The clone carrying this T cell receptor beta chain was recorded many times. Its target is not known. V was clipped by 2 bases and J by 4 bases; unmatched bases: 11. Germline CDR1 is LGHNA and CDR2 is YSLEER. This CDR3 has 17 amino acids. The iRepertoire nested amplicon-rescue multiplex PCR amplified TCR alpha and beta CDR3s from RNA. Using its own MiXCR run on the multiplex PCR reads, TCRdb lists one record per CDR3 protein. Altogether around 350,000 distinct CDR3 sequences are present, about 40% being singletons, with the ten largest covering around 11%. The sample belongs to a study of glioma-infiltrating T cells. About the study: WHO grade II oligodendrogliomas or astrocytomas, plus non-recurrent WHO grade IV glioblastomas, were sampled. Study findings and constraints: Very few CDR3 sequences were shared between tissue and blood.

The material sequenced was glioma tissue, nonneoplastic brain tissue, or PBMCs (not recorded which). The V and J genes are TRBV4-3 and TRBJ2-3; 8 bases match TRBD2. The sequence was obtained from a human donor with low-grade glioma or glioblastoma, undergoing nonglioma brain surgery, or in good health (not recorded which). Here the CDR3 DNA reads TGCGCCAGCAGCCAAAACGCGGGAGGCCTCCAATCAGATACGCAGTATTTT. Protein sequence: CASSQNAGGLQSDTQYF.